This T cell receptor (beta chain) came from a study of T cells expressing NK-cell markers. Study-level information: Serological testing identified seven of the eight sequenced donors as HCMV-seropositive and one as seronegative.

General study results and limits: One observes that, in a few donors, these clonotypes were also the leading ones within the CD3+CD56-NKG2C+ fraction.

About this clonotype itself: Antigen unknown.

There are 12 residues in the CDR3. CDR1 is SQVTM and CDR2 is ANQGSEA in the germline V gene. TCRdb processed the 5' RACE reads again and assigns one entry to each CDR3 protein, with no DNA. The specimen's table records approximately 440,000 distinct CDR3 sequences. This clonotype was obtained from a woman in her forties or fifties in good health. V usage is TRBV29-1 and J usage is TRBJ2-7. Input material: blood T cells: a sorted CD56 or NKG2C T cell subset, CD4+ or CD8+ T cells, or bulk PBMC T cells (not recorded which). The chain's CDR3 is CSVVGNLYEQYF.